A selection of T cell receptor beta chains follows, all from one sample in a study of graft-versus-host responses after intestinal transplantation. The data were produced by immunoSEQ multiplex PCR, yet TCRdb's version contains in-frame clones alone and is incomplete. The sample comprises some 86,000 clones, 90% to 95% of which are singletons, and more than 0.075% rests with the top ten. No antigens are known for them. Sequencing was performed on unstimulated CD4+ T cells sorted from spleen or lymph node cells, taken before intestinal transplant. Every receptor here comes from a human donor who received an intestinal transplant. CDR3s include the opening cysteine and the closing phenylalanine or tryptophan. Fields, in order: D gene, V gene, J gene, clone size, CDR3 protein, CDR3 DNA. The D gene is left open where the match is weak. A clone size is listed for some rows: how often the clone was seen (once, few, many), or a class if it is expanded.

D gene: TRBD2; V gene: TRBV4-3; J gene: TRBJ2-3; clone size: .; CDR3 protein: CASSQEVGRGGTTQYF; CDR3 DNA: TGCGCCAGCAGCCAAGAGGTCGGGCGGGGGGGAACGACGCAGTATTTT
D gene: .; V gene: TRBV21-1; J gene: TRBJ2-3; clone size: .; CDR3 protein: CASSKGPPVRSTDTQYF; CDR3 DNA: TGTGCCAGCAGCAAAGGTCCCCCAGTAAGAAGCACAGATACGCAGTATTTT
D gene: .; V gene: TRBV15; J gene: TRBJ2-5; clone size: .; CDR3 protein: CATSTRTAEETQYF; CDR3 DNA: TGTGCCACCAGCACCCGGACAGCCGAAGAGACCCAGTACTTC
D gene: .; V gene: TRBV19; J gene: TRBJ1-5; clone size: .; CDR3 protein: CASTRGFGQPQHF; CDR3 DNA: TGTGCCAGTACGAGGGGGTTCGGTCAGCCCCAGCATTTT
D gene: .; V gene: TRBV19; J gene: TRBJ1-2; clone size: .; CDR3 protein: CASSIGLSSGYTF; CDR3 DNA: TGTGCCAGTAGTATAGGACTTTCTTCCGGCTACACCTTC
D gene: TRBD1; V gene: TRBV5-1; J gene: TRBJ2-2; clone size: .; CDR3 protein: CASKPTGGETGELFF; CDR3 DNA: TGCGCCAGCAAACCTACAGGGGGCGAAACCGGGGAGCTGTTTTTT
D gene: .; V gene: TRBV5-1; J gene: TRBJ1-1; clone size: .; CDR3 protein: CASSLVVTPNPVNTEAFF; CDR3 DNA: TGCGCCAGCAGCTTGGTTGTGACACCGAATCCAGTAAACACTGAAGCTTTCTTT
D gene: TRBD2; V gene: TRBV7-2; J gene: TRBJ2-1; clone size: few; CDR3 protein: CASSLKAGGYNEQFF; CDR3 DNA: TGTGCCAGCAGCTTAAAAGCGGGGGGCTACAATGAGCAGTTCTTC
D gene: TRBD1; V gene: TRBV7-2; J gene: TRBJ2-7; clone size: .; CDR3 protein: CASSARGQGSDEQYF; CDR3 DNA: TGTGCCAGCAGCGCCCGTGGACAGGGTAGTGACGAGCAGTACTTC
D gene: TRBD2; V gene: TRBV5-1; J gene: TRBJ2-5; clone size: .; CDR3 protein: CASSLNVRAGKETQYF; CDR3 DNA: TGCGCCAGCAGCTTGAATGTTCGAGCGGGGAAAGAGACCCAGTACTTC
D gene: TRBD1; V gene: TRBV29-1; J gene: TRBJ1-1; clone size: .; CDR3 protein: CSVPGDSNTEAFF; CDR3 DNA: TGCAGCGTACCGGGGGACAGCAACACTGAAGCTTTCTTT
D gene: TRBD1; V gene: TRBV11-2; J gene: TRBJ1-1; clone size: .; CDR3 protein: CASSLTTGGPPEAFF; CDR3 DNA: TGTGCCAGCAGCTTAACGACAGGGGGCCCGCCTGAAGCTTTCTTT
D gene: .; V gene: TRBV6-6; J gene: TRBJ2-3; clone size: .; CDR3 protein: CASSWGEGTDTQYF; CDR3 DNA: TGTGCCAGCAGTTGGGGGGAGGGCACAGATACGCAGTATTTT
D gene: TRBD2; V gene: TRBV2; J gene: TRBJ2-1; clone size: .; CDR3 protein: CASLRLAGGRDYNEQFF; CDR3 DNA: TGTGCCAGCCTAAGACTAGCGGGGGGACGGGATTACAATGAGCAGTTCTTC
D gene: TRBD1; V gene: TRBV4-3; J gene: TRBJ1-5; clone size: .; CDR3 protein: CASSPDRGVQPQHF; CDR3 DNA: TGCGCCAGCAGCCCGGACAGGGGGGTGCAGCCCCAGCATTTT
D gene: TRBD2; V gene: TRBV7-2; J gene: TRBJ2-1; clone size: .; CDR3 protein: CASSLGASGPNEQFF; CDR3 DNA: TGTGCCAGCAGCTTAGGCGCTAGCGGCCCCAATGAGCAGTTCTTC
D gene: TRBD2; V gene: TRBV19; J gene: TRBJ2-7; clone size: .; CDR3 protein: CASSTTGGHSVYEQYF; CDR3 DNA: TGTGCCAGTAGTACAACGGGGGGGCATAGTGTCTACGAGCAGTACTTC
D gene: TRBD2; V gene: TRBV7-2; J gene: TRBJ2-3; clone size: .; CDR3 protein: CASSSRRGGVTDTQYF; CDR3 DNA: TGTGCCAGCAGCTCCCGCCGGGGGGGGGTCACAGATACGCAGTATTTT
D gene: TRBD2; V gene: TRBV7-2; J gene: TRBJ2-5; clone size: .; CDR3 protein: CASSTGGLGQETQYF; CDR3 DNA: TGTGCCAGCAGCACCGGGGGGTTGGGCCAAGAGACCCAGTACTTC
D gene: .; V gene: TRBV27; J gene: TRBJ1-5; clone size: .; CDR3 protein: CASSPGTRYQPQHF; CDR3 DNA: TGTGCCAGCAGTCCTGGGACACGGTATCAGCCCCAGCATTTT
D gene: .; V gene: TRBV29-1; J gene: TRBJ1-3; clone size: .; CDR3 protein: CSVQSSPSAGPSGNTIYF; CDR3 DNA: TGCAGCGTCCAAAGCTCACCCTCGGCGGGTCCCTCTGGAAACACCATATATTTT
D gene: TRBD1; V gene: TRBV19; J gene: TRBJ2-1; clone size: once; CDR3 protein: CASSMGTGVGFYNEQFF; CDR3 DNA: TGTGCCAGTAGTATGGGGACAGGGGTAGGGTTCTACAATGAGCAGTTCTTC
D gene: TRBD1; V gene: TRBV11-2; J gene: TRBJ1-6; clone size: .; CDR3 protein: CASSLGQGAYSPLHF; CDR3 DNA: TGTGCCAGCAGCTTAGGGCAGGGGGCGTATTCACCCCTCCACTTT
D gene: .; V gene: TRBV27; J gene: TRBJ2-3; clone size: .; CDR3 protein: CASSVLGPDTQYF; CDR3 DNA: TGTGCCAGCAGTGTCCTAGGCCCAGATACGCAGTATTTT
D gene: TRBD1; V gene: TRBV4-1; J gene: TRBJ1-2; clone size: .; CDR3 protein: CASSQATGGYGYTF; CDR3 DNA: TGCGCCAGCAGCCAAGCGACAGGGGGTTATGGCTACACCTTC
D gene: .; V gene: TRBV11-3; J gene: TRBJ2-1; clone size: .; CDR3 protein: CASSLSVVQFF; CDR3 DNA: TGTGCCAGCAGCTTAAGCGTTGTGCAGTTCTTC
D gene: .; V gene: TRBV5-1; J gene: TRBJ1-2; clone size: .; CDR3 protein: CASSLEGGADGYTF; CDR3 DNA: TGCGCCAGCAGCTTGGAGGGGGGGGCGGATGGCTACACCTTC
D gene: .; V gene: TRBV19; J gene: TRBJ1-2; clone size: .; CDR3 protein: CASSIDRDYGYTF; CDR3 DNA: TGTGCCAGTAGTATAGACAGGGACTATGGCTACACCTTC
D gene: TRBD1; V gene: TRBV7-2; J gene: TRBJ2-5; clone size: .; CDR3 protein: CASSFPRGQPLETQYF; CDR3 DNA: TGTGCCAGCAGCTTTCCAAGGGGACAGCCCTTGGAGACCCAGTACTTC
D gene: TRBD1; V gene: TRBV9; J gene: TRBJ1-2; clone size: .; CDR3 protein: CASSVNRGPGGYTF; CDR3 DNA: TGTGCCAGCAGCGTGAACAGGGGGCCGGGGGGCTACACCTTC
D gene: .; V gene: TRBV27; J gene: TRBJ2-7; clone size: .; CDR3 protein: CASSPLYFSLLHEQYF; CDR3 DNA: TGTGCCAGCAGTCCACTATACTTTTCCCTCCTCCACGAGCAGTACTTC
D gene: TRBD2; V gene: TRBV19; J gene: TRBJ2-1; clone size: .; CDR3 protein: CASSIAPGRRTSGGHNEQFF; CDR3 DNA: TGTGCCAGTAGTATAGCTCCGGGTAGACGGACTAGCGGGGGACACAATGAGCAGTTCTTC
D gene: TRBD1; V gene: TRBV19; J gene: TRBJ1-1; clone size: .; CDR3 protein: CASRPGQGAPGDTEAFF; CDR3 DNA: TGTGCCAGTAGGCCTGGACAGGGGGCGCCGGGGGACACTGAAGCTTTCTTT
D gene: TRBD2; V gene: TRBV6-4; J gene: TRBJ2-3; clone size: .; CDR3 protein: CASISGGDSTDTQYF; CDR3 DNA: TGTGCCAGTATTAGCGGGGGGGATAGCACAGATACGCAGTATTTT
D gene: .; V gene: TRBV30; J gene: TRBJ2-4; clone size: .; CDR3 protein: CAWSRHSAGTGDIQYF; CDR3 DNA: TGTGCCTGGAGTCGACATTCGGCCGGGACGGGGGACATTCAGTACTTC
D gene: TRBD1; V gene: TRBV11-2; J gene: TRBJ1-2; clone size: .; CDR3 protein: CASSLGGGSGYTF; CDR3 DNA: TGTGCCAGCAGCTTAGGAGGGGGCAGTGGCTACACCTTC
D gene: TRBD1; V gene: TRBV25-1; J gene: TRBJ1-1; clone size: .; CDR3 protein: CASSEYGDRAGEAFF; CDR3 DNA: TGTGCCAGCAGTGAATACGGGGACAGGGCGGGTGAAGCTTTCTTT
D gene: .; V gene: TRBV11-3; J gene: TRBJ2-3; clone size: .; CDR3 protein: CASNFWGGSTDTQYF; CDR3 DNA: TGTGCCAGCAATTTTTGGGGCGGAAGCACAGATACGCAGTATTTT
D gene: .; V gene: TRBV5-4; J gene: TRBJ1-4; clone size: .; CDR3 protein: CASSDIRDINEKLFF; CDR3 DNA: TGTGCCAGCAGTGATATCCGGGACATTAATGAAAAACTGTTTTTT
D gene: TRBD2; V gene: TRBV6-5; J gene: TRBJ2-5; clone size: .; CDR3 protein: CASSYSSGATQETQYF; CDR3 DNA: TGTGCCAGCAGTTACTCTAGCGGGGCCACCCAAGAGACCCAGTACTTC
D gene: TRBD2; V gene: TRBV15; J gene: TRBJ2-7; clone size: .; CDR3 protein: CATSPRLAGTYEQYF; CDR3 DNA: TGTGCCACCAGCCCCCGACTAGCGGGGACCTACGAGCAGTACTTC
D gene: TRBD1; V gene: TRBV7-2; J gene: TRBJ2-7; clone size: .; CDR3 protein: CASRPGQGAYEQYF; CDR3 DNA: TGTGCCAGCAGGCCGGGACAGGGGGCCTACGAGCAGTACTTC
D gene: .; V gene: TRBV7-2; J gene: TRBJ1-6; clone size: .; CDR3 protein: CASSFPGQNSPLHF; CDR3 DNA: TGTGCCAGCAGCTTTCCAGGGCAGAATTCACCCCTCCACTTT
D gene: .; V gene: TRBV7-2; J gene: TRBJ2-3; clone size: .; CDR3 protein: CASSLVRGVGTDTQYF; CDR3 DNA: TGTGCCAGCAGCTTAGTCAGGGGCGTCGGCACAGATACGCAGTATTTT
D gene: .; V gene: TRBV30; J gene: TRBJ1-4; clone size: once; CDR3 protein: CAWSRGQTNEKLFF; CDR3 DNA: TGTGCCTGGAGTAGAGGGCAAACGAATGAAAAACTGTTTTTT
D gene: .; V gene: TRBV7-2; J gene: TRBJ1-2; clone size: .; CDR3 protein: CASSLVSDSHYGYTF; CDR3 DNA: TGTGCCAGCAGCTTAGTCTCGGACAGCCACTATGGCTACACCTTC
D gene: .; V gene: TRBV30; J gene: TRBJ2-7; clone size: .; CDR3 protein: CAWHPSGQSYEQYF; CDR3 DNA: TGTGCCTGGCACCCGTCGGGACAATCCTACGAGCAGTACTTC
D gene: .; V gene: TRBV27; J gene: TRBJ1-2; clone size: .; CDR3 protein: CASSTNTNYGYTF; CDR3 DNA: TGTGCCAGCAGTACAAACACTAACTATGGCTACACCTTC
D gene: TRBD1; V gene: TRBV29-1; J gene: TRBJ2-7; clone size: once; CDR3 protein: CSVVGTGGSYEQYF; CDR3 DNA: TGCAGCGTTGTTGGGACAGGGGGCTCCTACGAGCAGTACTTC
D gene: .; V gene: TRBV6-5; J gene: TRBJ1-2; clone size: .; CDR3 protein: CASSRGGHGYTF; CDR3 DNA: TGTGCCAGCAGTAGGGGAGGCCATGGCTACACCTTC
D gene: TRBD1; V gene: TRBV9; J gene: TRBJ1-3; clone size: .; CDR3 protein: CASSVGVRGTGGDSGNTIYF; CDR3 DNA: TGTGCCAGCAGCGTAGGTGTTCGGGGAACAGGGGGCGACTCTGGAAACACCATATATTTT
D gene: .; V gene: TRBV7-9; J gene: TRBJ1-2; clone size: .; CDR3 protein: CASSHLSGSANYGYTF; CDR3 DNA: TGTGCCAGCAGTCACCTTTCAGGGTCCGCAAACTATGGCTACACCTTC
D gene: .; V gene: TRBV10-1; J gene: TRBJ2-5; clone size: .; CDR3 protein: CASSADRDQETQYF; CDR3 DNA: TGCGCCAGCAGTGCGGACAGAGACCAAGAGACCCAGTACTTC
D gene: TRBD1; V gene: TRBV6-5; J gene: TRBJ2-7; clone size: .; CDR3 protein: CASRAQGNAYEQYF; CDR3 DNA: TGTGCCAGCAGGGCACAGGGGAACGCCTACGAGCAGTACTTC
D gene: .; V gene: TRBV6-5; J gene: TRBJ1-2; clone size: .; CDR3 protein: CASSYLDSLANYGYTF; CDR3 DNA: TGTGCCAGCAGTTACCTAGACAGTTTAGCTAACTATGGCTACACCTTC